The 15 T cell receptor beta chains reported below all come from one sample, sequenced in a study of cytomegalovirus exposure and HLA in healthy donors. A multiplex PCR was run with 60 Vbeta primers and 13 Jbeta primers. Clones were sequenced by immunoSEQ multiplex PCR, and TCRdb holds only the in-frame ones, with some missing. The data contain some 140,000 clones, 65% to 75% of them seen just once; the ten biggest clones take up approximately 2.8%. Sequencing used PBMCs. Receptor source: a man aged 18 to 35 in good health and CMV-seronegative.

A remark on this clone: Since the CDR3 does not end with the conserved phenylalanine or tryptophan, this likely comes from a read error. The rearrangement joins TRBV28 to TRBJ1-3, with 8 positions matching TRBD1. CDR1 is MDHEN, CDR2 SYDVKM, per germline. V gave up 5 bases and J gave up 5 bases; unmatched junction bases: 8. The length of the CDR3 is 15 residues. The CDR3 DNA follows: TGTGCCAGCAGTGACAGGGGATCCCTTAGAAACACCATATATCTT. This gives the protein CASSDRGSLRNTIYL.

This chain joins TRBV2 and TRBJ1-1; no firm D call. Deletions cut 3 bases from V and 4 bases from J, with 6 bases between. CDR1 is SNHLY and CDR2 is FYNNEI in the germline V gene. The CDR3 runs 12 residues. The CDR3 is CASSEGVTEAFF. The DNA of the CDR3 is TGTGCCAGCAGTGAGGGAGTCACTGAAGCTTTCTTT.

This clone was seen a few times. The rearrangement uses TRBV5-1 and TRBJ1-1; D call uncertain. V was cut by 4 bases and J by 0 bases, with 16 bases left in between. The germline CDR1 and CDR2 sequences are SGHRS and YFSETQ. CDR3 length: 16 amino acids. In nucleotides, the CDR3 is TGCGCCAGCAGCCCACGGACTCTAAGGATGAACACTGAAGCTTTCTTT. Amino acids: CASSPRTLRMNTEAFF.

The rearrangement joins TRBV6-5 to TRBJ2-5; a weak D match, TRBD2 (6 bases). Germline values: CDR1 MNHEY, CDR2 SVGAGI. This CDR3 contains 15 residues. Deletions cut 0 bases from V and 7 bases from J, with 15 bases between. The CDR3 coding sequence is TGTGCCAGCAGTTACTCGGGGAGGTGGGGGGTGACCCAGTACTTC. It encodes CASSYSGRWGVTQYF.

The chain carries TRBV5-1 and TRBJ1-2; TRBD1 might be the D (6 bases). The CDR3 runs to 14 residues. Trimming removed 0 bases at V and 5 bases at J, with 11 bases between. Germline V gene lookup returns CDR1 SGHRS and CDR2 YFSETQ. CDR3 amino acids: CASSLEQGSYGYTF. The CDR3 DNA reads as TGCGCCAGCAGCTTGGAACAGGGCTCTTATGGCTACACCTTC.

This sequence joins TRBV4-1 and TRBJ1-5, with 9 bases lining up with TRBD1. This CDR3 has 18 residues. The J segment lost 2 bases and the V segment lost 3 bases, leaving 11 bases of the junction unmatched. From germline, CDR1 is MGHRA and CDR2 YSYEKL. CDR3 region: CASSHPARTGDRNQPQHF. Written as DNA, the CDR3 is TGCGCCAGCAGCCACCCGGCACGGACAGGGGATCGCAATCAGCCCCAGCATTTT.

This clone was seen only once. This chain links TRBV7-8 with TRBJ1-1, with 7 nucleotides matching TRBD1. V trimming: 7 bases; J trimming: 4 bases; junction bases outside the gene matches: 6. CDR1 SGHVS and CDR2 FQNEAQ come from the germline V gene. The CDR3 sequence is 13 residues long. Here the CDR3 DNA reads TGTGCCAGCACCTACAGGGGAGGCACTGAAGCTTTCTTT. Translating gives CASTYRGGTEAFF.

The rearrangement links TRBV5-1 to TRBJ2-3; 7 nucleotides match TRBD2. Germline V gene sequence: CDR1 SGHRS, CDR2 YFSETQ. J gave up 2 bases and V 6 bases, and 6 bases lay outside the gene matches. CDR3 length: 14 amino acids. CDR3 nucleotide sequence: TGCGCCAGCACCGCCGGGGGGTACACAGATACGCAGTATTTT. It specifies CASTAGGYTDTQYF.

The chain couples TRBV7-2 to TRBJ1-1, with 7 nucleotides matching TRBD1. The CDR3 runs to 16 residues. CDR1 and CDR2 (germline): SGHTA, FQGNSA. Trimming removed 1 base from V and 0 bases from J; junction bases left unmatched: 5. CDR3 loop: CASSLVGQAMNTEAFF. The CDR3 DNA reads as TGTGCCAGCAGCTTAGTAGGACAGGCCATGAACACTGAAGCTTTCTTT.

This clone was picked up a small number of times. The genes are TRBV7-8 and TRBJ1-2, with D unresolved. Trimming left V 1 base short and J 4 bases short, with 10 bases between. Germline V gives CDR1 SGHVS, CDR2 FQNEAQ. This CDR3 has 14 amino acids. The CDR3 DNA follows: TGTGCCAGCAGCTTAGGCACAGCATCCTATGGCTACACCTTC. Its translation: CASSLGTASYGYTF. The full variable domain, rest sourced from reference TRBV7-8 and TRBJ1-2, is GAGVSQSPRYKVAKRGQDVALRCDPISGHVSLFWYQQALGQGPEFLTYFQNEAQLDKSGLPSDRFFAERPEGSVSTLKIQRTQQEDSAVYLCASSLGTASYGYTFGSGTRLTVV.

V usage is TRBV29-1 and J usage is TRBJ2-1, with 9 bases aligning to TRBD2. The germline V gene encodes CDR1 SQVTM and CDR2 ANQGSEA. This CDR3 contains 14 residues. After removal of 6 bases from V and 9 bases from J, the junction contained 12 bases not matched to a gene. CDR3 sequence: CSVSQRGEGREQFF. Here the CDR3 DNA reads TGCAGCGTCTCCCAGCGGGGGGAGGGACGTGAGCAGTTCTTC.

This clone was observed a few times. CDR3 region: CASSQASGGSNDGELFF. CDR3 coding DNA: TGTGCCAGCAGCCAGGCTAGCGGGGGGAGTAACGACGGGGAGCTGTTTTTT. The chain employs TRBV4-2 and TRBJ2-2; TRBD2 matches 11 bases. The CDR3 runs 17 residues. V lost 3 bases to trimming and J lost 7 bases; unmatched junction nucleotides: 10. In germline, CDR1 is LGHNA, CDR2 YNFKEQ.

The chain has TRBV18 and TRBJ1-1; TRBD1 agrees at 9 bases. V lost 2 bases, J lost 3 bases, and 1 base stayed unmatched. This CDR3 has 14 amino acids. The germline V gene has CDR1 KGHSH and CDR2 LQKENI. The CDR3 loop is CASSPGQGYTEAFF. The DNA of the CDR3 is TGTGCCAGCTCACCAGGACAGGGGTACACTGAAGCTTTCTTT.

The chain is built from TRBV18 and TRBJ1-5; weak D call: TRBD1 (6 bases). The CDR3 runs to 14 residues. The V end was cut by 2 bases, the J end by 5 bases, with 10 bases between. Germline V gene lookup returns CDR1 KGHSH and CDR2 LQKENI. CDR3 in amino acids: CASSPGGADQPQHF. As DNA, the CDR3 is TGTGCCAGCTCACCAGGGGGGGCCGATCAGCCCCAGCATTTT. The complete variable domain, with remaining parts taken from reference TRBV18 and TRBJ1-5, reads NAGVMQNPRHLVRRRGQEARLRCSPMKGHSHVYWYRQLPEEGLKFMVYLQKENIIDESGMPKERFSAEFPKEGPSILRIQQVVRGDSAAYFCASSPGGADQPQHFGDGTRLSIL.

The chain employs TRBV27 and TRBJ1-5; D gene uncertain. The CDR3 has 12 amino acids. Germline V gene lookup returns CDR1 MNHEY and CDR2 SMNVEV (reference sequence). V was trimmed by 9 bases and J by 1 base, leaving 7 bases between them. CDR3 DNA: TGTGCCAGTAGGAGAAGCAATCAGCCCCAGCATTTT. Translation: CASRRSNQPQHF.